The 29 T cell receptor beta chains below all came from one sample that was sequenced in a study of blood T cells in healthy people across ages. Using a J-beta primer mix together with a sample-barcoded 5' primer, a second PCR was run for roughly 6 to 11 cycles. TCRdb re-called the 5' RACE reads with MiXCR, one entry per CDR3 protein. Among 700,000 to 800,000 distinct CDR3 sequences listed, roughly 43% were seen once. What was sequenced was blood. Every receptor here comes from a woman in her sixties in good health.

This clonotype turned up a few times. The chain uses TRBV27 and TRBJ2-7; weak D call: TRBD1 (5 bases). Trimming stripped 5 bases from V and 1 base from J, with 9 bases between. The CDR3 extends over 13 amino acids. Germline V gene sequence: CDR1 MNHEY, CDR2 SMNVEV (reference sequence). The CDR3 DNA is TGTGCCAGCAGTCGGACACTTTCCTACGAGCAGTACTTC. The encoded protein is CASSRTLSYEQYF.

There are a few counts of this clonotype. V gene TRBV12-3 or TRBV12-4 combines with J gene TRBJ2-2, with 7 nucleotides matching TRBD1. The CDR3 has 16 residues. V was clipped by 6 bases and J by 4 bases; unmatched bases: 11. The CDR3 nucleotides are TGTGCCAGCAGACCCCCGACAGGGAAAGGCACCGGGGAGCTGTTTTTT. This gives the protein CASRPPTGKGTGELFF.

J is TRBJ1-6 and V is TRBV18, with TRBD1 as a possible D gene (6 bases). V lost 3 bases and J lost 10, with 19 bases in between. The CDR3 is made up of 16 amino acids. The germline gives CDR1 KGHSH, CDR2 LQKENI. CDR3 amino acids: CASSPSSWTESSPLHF. The DNA for the CDR3 is TGTGCCAGCTCACCCTCTTCGTGGACAGAGAGCTCACCCCTCCACTTT.

This clonotype was recorded a few times. The chain has TRBV4-3 and TRBJ2-7, with D unresolved. This CDR3 comprises 16 residues. The V gene's germline CDR1 is LGHNA and CDR2 YSLEER. V lost 0 bases, J lost 7 bases, and 19 bases lay in between. CDR3 coding DNA: TGCGCCAGCAGCCAAGAAATCTCGGACGGATACAATGAGCAGTACTTC. It is translated as CASSQEISDGYNEQYF.

This clonotype has only a few counts. The chain is built from TRBV24-1 and TRBJ1-2; D unclear. Trimming took 3 bases from V and 6 from J, leaving 10 bases between them. Germline CDR1 KGHDR, CDR2 SFDVKD. This CDR3 comprises 13 residues. The CDR3 here is CATSDTANNGYTF. The DNA for the CDR3 is TGTGCCACCAGTGATACGGCGAATAATGGCTACACCTTC.

This clonotype was recorded a few times. This rearrangement joins TRBV7-9 to TRBJ2-4; 7 nucleotides match TRBD1. With 2 bases clipped from V and 0 bases from J, the junction kept 4 bases outside the gene matches. Germline values: CDR1 SEHNR, CDR2 FQNEAQ (reference sequence). There are 16 residues in the CDR3. CDR3 in amino acids: CASSLKGQVAKNIQYF. CDR3 DNA: TGTGCCAGCAGCTTAAAAGGACAGGTAGCCAAAAACATTCAGTACTTC. The whole variable domain, remainder taken from reference TRBV7-9 and TRBJ2-4, is DTGVSQNPRHKITKRGQNVTFRCDPISEHNRLYWYRQTLGQGPEFLTYFQNEAQLEKSRLLSDRFSAERPKGSFSTLEIQRTEQGDSAMYLCASSLKGQVAKNIQYFGAGTRLSVL.

The genes are TRBV2 and TRBJ1-5; TRBD1 matches at 7 bases. Germline values: CDR1 SNHLY, CDR2 FYNNEI. This CDR3 contains 13 residues. Losses at the gene ends were 4 bases for V and 5 bases for J; bases not matched to a gene: 2. DNA for the CDR3: TGTGCCAGCAGTGGGGACAGCCATCAGCCCCAGCATTTT. Amino acid sequence: CASSGDSHQPQHF.

There are a few counts of this clonotype. The chain uses TRBV3-1 and TRBJ2-7; D might be TRBD1 or TRBD2, each matching 5 bases. The length of the CDR3 is 13 residues. Trimming removed 0 bases from V and 9 bases from J, with 12 bases in between. Germline V CDR1 and CDR2: LGHDT, YNNKEL (reference sequence). This CDR3 is CASSQEGTPGQYF. In DNA form, the CDR3 reads TGTGCCAGCAGCCAAGAGGGGACCCCGGGGCAGTACTTC.

The gene calls are TRBV2 and TRBJ2-3; 7 bases fit TRBD2. V lost 6 bases and J lost 2; bases outside the gene matches: 8. Germline values: CDR1 SNHLY, CDR2 FYNNEI. This CDR3 has 15 amino acids. The CDR3 nucleotides read TGTGCCAGCAGCCCATACGGGGGGACCACAGATACGCAGTATTTT. It specifies CASSPYGGTTDTQYF.

Regarding this clonotype: Germline and junction disagree at one end, which may indicate a read error. This sequence joins TRBV4-1 and TRBJ1-2, with 9 bases matching TRBD1. CDR1 and CDR2 (germline): MGHRA, YSYEKL. The CDR3 has 15 residues. The CDR3 sequence is CAGSQDAQGARGYTF. In nucleotides, the CDR3 is TGCGCCGGCAGCCAAGATGCACAGGGGGCTCGTGGCTACACCTTC.

This chain connects TRBV9 to TRBJ1-5, with D unresolved. Trimming cost V 7 bases and J 9 bases, with 8 bases left between them. This CDR3 comprises 10 residues. CDR1 and CDR2 from the germline V gene are SGDLS and YYNGEE. As DNA, the CDR3 is TGTGCCAGCGGGGATCGGCCCCAGCATTTT. Translating it yields CASGDRPQHF.

V usage is TRBV27 and J usage is TRBJ2-6; D may be TRBD1 or TRBD2 (6 bases each). This CDR3 region has 18 residues. V was clipped by 3 bases and J by 2 bases, with 17 bases between them. Germline CDR1 and CDR2: MNHEY and SMNVEV (reference sequence). The CDR3 sequence: CASSFKPSGATGANVLTF. DNA of the CDR3: TGTGCCAGCAGTTTCAAACCCTCGGGGGCCACTGGGGCCAACGTCCTGACTTTC.

This clonotype was recorded a few times. The genes are TRBV4-1 and TRBJ2-3, with TRBD1 as a possible D gene (6 bases). The CDR3 totals 15 residues. Trimming took 3 bases from V and 3 from J, leaving 13 bases between them. Germline V CDR1 and CDR2: MGHRA, YSYEKL. CDR3 protein: CASSQGQGETDTQYF. In nucleotides, the CDR3 is TGCGCCAGCAGCCAGGGACAAGGCGAGACAGATACGCAGTATTTT.

This clonotype was detected only a few times. V and J are TRBV6-5 and TRBJ2-1, with 8 nucleotides matching TRBD2. The junction had 11 bases not matched to a gene; V was cut back by 10 bases and J by 9 bases. CDR3 length: 13 amino acids. Germline assignment: CDR1 MNHEY and CDR2 SVGAGI. The CDR3 loop is CATSGTGRGEQFF. The CDR3, as DNA: TGTGCCACCTCCGGAACCGGGAGGGGTGAGCAGTTCTTC.

V gene TRBV7-2 combines with J gene TRBJ2-3, with a weak D call TRBD1 (7 bases). With 0 bases removed from V and 8 bases from J, the gap between germline ends came to 21 bases. Looked up from germline, CDR1 is SGHTA and CDR2 is FQGNSA. This CDR3 has 17 amino acids. The CDR3, as DNA: TGTGCCAGCAGCTTAGCGGGGAGCAGGGGGACTGTCGGTACGCAGTATTTT. It specifies CASSLAGSRGTVGTQYF.

The chain carries TRBV12-3 or TRBV12-4 and TRBJ2-1; D is perhaps TRBD2 (7 bases). The ends were cut back, 7 bases at V and 9 bases at J, with 19 bases in the middle. The CDR3 spans 14 residues. CDR3 DNA sequence: TGTGCCAGCATCATGAGGGGGGGGCAGAGTGAGCAGTTCTTC. Encoded protein: CASIMRGGQSEQFF.

The chain carries TRBV6-1 and TRBJ1-4; D gene unclear. Germline CDR1 and CDR2: MNHNS and SASEGT. The CDR3 has 16 residues. The V gene lost 0 bases and the J gene lost 4 bases, with 12 bases spanning the gap. The CDR3 DNA reads as TGTGCCAGCAGTGAAGCGCTGTCCAACTTTAATGAAAAACTGTTTTTT. Its translation: CASSEALSNFNEKLFF.

The CDR3 DNA is TGTGCCACCATGCGGTTCGGGGAGGGCTACGAGCAGTACTTC. Protein product: CATMRFGEGYEQYF. V gene TRBV6-2 or TRBV6-3 combines with J gene TRBJ2-7, with TRBD2 matching over 7 bases. CDR1 and CDR2 (germline): MNHEY, SVGEGT. V shed 10 bases and J 3 bases; nucleotides not matched to a gene: 12. The CDR3 length is 14 residues.

The rearrangement links TRBV2 to TRBJ2-1, with no clear D. CDR3 length equals 16 residues. Trimming removed 7 bases from V and 4 bases from J, with 20 bases in between. Germline V gene data show CDR1 as SNHLY and CDR2 as FYNNEI. The DNA of the CDR3 is TGTGCCAGCACTCTCTCGGGTATCAGTGCTTACAATGAGCAGTTCTTC. Protein sequence: CASTLSGISAYNEQFF.

This chain joins TRBV20-1 and TRBJ2-1, with 11 bases that match TRBD1. Germline V gives CDR1 DFQATT, CDR2 SNEGSKA (reference sequence). This CDR3 has 15 residues. V was clipped by 1 base and J by 10 bases; unmatched bases: 9. CDR3 region: CSARAVGQGDYEQFF. The CDR3 nucleotides are TGCAGTGCTAGAGCCGTGGGACAGGGGGACTACGAGCAGTTCTTC.

The genes are TRBV10-3 and TRBJ1-1; 10 positions match TRBD1. From germline, CDR1 is ENHRY and CDR2 SYGVKD. CDR3 length equals 16 residues. With 0 bases clipped from V and 6 bases from J, the junction kept 7 bases outside the gene matches. CDR3 DNA: TGTGCCATCAGTGAGTCCCCCGGGACAGGGGCCGCTGAAGCTTTCTTT. Encoded protein: CAISESPGTGAAEAFF.

This chain joins TRBV20-1 and TRBJ2-1; 7 positions match TRBD1. The J segment lost 4 bases and the V segment lost 6 bases, leaving 9 bases of the junction unmatched. The CDR3 has 14 amino acids. Germline V gene sequence: CDR1 DFQATT, CDR2 SNEGSKA (reference sequence). CDR3: CSATRRDSYNEQFF. CDR3 nucleotide sequence: TGCAGTGCGACAAGACGGGACAGTTACAATGAGCAGTTCTTC.

The chain uses TRBV7-9 and TRBJ2-1; D gene ambiguous. V was clipped by 1 base and J by 7 bases, with 17 bases between them. This CDR3 comprises 16 residues. CDR1 and CDR2 (germline): SEHNR, FQNEAQ (reference sequence). The CDR3 DNA is TGTGCCAGCAGCTTAGAGGGTGTCTTGCAGTTAAATGAGCAGTTCTTC. Its translation is CASSLEGVLQLNEQFF.

The rearrangement uses TRBV2 and TRBJ1-4; no clear D gene. V lost 7 bases, J lost 10 bases, and 10 bases lay in between. The CDR3 is made up of 11 amino acids. CDR1 and CDR2 from the germline V gene are SNHLY and FYNNEI. The CDR3 protein is CASTGSGKLFF. As DNA, the CDR3 is TGTGCCAGCACCGGGTCAGGAAAACTGTTTTTT.

The J gene is TRBJ2-7, the V gene TRBV3-1; D remains unclear. With 1 base removed from V and 2 bases from J, the gap between germline ends came to 9 bases. The length of the CDR3 is 14 residues. The germline gives CDR1 LGHDT, CDR2 YNNKEL (reference sequence). For the CDR3, the DNA is TGTGCCAGCAGCCAAGTAGAAGCTCCCTACGAGCAGTACTTC. This codes for CASSQVEAPYEQYF.

This clonotype was seen just once. The junction and the germline gene differ at one end; a read error may be behind it. The chain links TRBV6-5 to TRBJ1-2, with TRBD1 identical over 7 bases. Germline V gene sequence: CDR1 MNHEY, CDR2 SVGAGI. There are 15 residues in the CDR3. The CDR3 DNA follows: TGCGCCAGCAGTGCGGCCGAAGGGGGCTTCTATGGCTACACCTTC. Translating it yields CASSAAEGGFYGYTF.

The chain employs TRBV9 and TRBJ1-1; 8 bases align to TRBD1. Trimming at V came to 3 bases and at J to 5 bases, leaving 6 bases not matched to a gene. Germline V gene lookup returns CDR1 SGDLS and CDR2 YYNGEE. There are 14 residues in the CDR3. CDR3 sequence (DNA): TGTGCCAGCAGCGAGGCAGGGGGCTGGACTGAAGCTTTCTTT. Its translation: CASSEAGGWTEAFF.

This clonotype was recorded a few times. J is TRBJ2-7 and V is TRBV2, with D possibly matching TRBD2 (6 bases). Germline CDR1 and CDR2: SNHLY and FYNNEI. The CDR3 loop spans 21 amino acids. Trimming took 4 bases from V and 3 from J, leaving 34 bases between them. The CDR3 is CASSVPQGGRTSKHSYYEQYF. CDR3 nucleotides: TGTGCCAGCAGTGTGCCGCAGGGAGGCCGAACCAGCAAACACTCTTACTACGAGCAGTACTTC.

The chain couples TRBV5-1 to TRBJ2-3; 11 positions agree with TRBD2. Germline CDR1 SGHRS, CDR2 YFSETQ. Trimming took 1 base from V and 2 from J; bases not matched to a gene: 3. The CDR3 runs to 16 residues. The CDR3 protein is CASSLTTSGDTDTQYF. The DNA of the CDR3 is TGCGCCAGCAGCTTGACGACTAGCGGGGACACAGATACGCAGTATTTT.